This T cell receptor beta chain was captured by sequencing in a study of graft-versus-host responses after intestinal transplantation (dated by TCRdb to the early 2020s). Regarding the study in general: Recipients received multivisceral, liver-intestinal, or isolated intestinal transplants. The cohort enrolled 20 to 30 intestinal transplant recipients including one retransplant, and a few patients lacking pretransplant specimens were excluded. All recipients received anti-thymocyte globulin induction followed by maintenance tacrolimus and steroids for 3 to 4 years. To identify alloreactive clones, pre-transplant mixed lymphocyte reaction products were sequenced and then compared with unstimulated pre-transplant donor and recipient T cells. Rather than going through the commercial service, samples from three later patients were sequenced in-house on an Illumina MiSeq and processed with MiXCR. After intestinal transplantation, graft-versus-host and host-versus-graft alloreactive T cell clones were followed in the graft, circulation and bone marrow using bulk TCR-beta CDR3 sequencing. Donor T cell macrochimerism was defined as a peak of at least 4% donor T cells among recipient peripheral blood mononuclear cells. Overall study outcomes, separate from this receptor: High GvH to HvG T cell clonal ratios were observed in the allografts of patients with donor T cell macrochimerism. The relatively low number and heterogeneity of intestinal transplant patients limited the conclusions. Early after transplant, declines in HvG clones were associated with peak levels of circulating GvH clones. GvH clones were detected in recipient bone marrow, and some of these GvH clones were observed earlier in ileal mucosa or blood, consistent with an intestinal mucosal origin.

Libraries were prepared through the immunoSEQ multiplex PCR assay. For most patients, genomic DNA was isolated using the Qiagen DNeasy Blood and Tissue Kit and was shipped frozen to Adaptive Biotechnologies for TCR sequencing. For most patients, genomic DNA was subjected to high-throughput TCR-beta CDR3 sequencing by Adaptive Biotechnologies. In the paper's pipeline: TCR sequencing data for roughly 17 patients were retrieved from Adaptive's ImmunoSEQ software; three other patients were processed with MiXCR and VDJtools. To correct CD4 versus CD8 sorting errors, any sequence found in both subsets at a frequency ratio below 5:1 was removed. CDR3 nucleotide sequences shared between donor and recipient were removed because their origin could not be assigned. To be classed as alloreactive, a clone needed at least 2-fold expansion over unstimulated cells and a minimum CFSE-low frequency of 0.002% (template counts) or 0.001% (read counts). Clones were considered mappable if detected in sequenced pre-transplant spleen, lymph node, or MLR CFSE-low populations of the donor or recipient. Cumulative frequency of alloreactive clones was calculated as a percentage of all sequences weighted by copy number. The clones in this table, taken by TCRdb from immuneACCESS, are in-frame only. Not every clone is retained; where verified, under half of the shortfall comes from an unresolved V gene, and the cause of the rest is unknown. That table gives V, J and clone size, and the DNA gave D and trimming. The sample yields roughly 34,000 clones; 94% were counted once. The ten most abundant clones make up 0.2% to 0.25% of the sample.

The CDR3 has 15 amino acids, counting the end cysteine and phenylalanine. This entry keeps only the CDR3 DNA: 45 bases, framed from base 1. At the junction V is shortened by 8 bases and J by 10 bases; bases outside the gene matches: 13. The germline V gene (reference sequence) yields LNHDA for CDR1 and SQIVND for CDR2. Remarks on this clone: It lacks a known antigen. Within one base of it there is no much larger clone, and no base qualities were kept.

The sample's time point label, in plain terms: cells obtained before transplantation from donor or recipient. CD3+CD4+ and CD3+CD8+ populations were FACS-sorted from unstimulated pre-transplant donor and recipient cells taken from spleen or lymph nodes. The sequence was obtained from a human donor who was the organ donor for an intestinal transplant. This chain is built from TRBV19 and TRBJ2-1; TRBD2 matches 11 bases in the middle. Here the sequenced sample was unstimulated CD4+ T cells sorted from spleen or lymph node cells, taken before transplant. The CDR3: CASRRLAGSGEEQFF. The bases read TGTGCCAGTCGTCGACTAGCGGGGAGCGGGGAGGAGCAGTTCTTC.